The text below deals with one TCR beta chain. The sample belongs to a study of CD8+ T cells in alopecia areata. Documented treatment: oral pan-JAK inhibitor, 5-10 mg twice daily. This CDR3 comprises 14 residues. In germline, CDR1 is SGHRS, CDR2 YFSETQ. The V segment lost 5 bases and the J segment 6 bases; nucleotides outside the gene matches: 8. Extraction and reverse transcription of RNA yielded cDNA as the sequencing template. The method was immunoSEQ multiplex PCR; TCRdb's version includes in-frame clones alone and lacks a portion of them. The sample contains over 150,000 clones, less than 70% of which appear only once.

This clonotype was obtained from a human donor with alopecia areata. The sequences come from CD8+ T cells sorted from blood, collected at week 24, from a patient treated with tofacitinib. The V call is TRBV5-1, the J call TRBJ2-1; 7 nucleotides line up with TRBD2. In nucleotides, the CDR3 is TGCGCCAGCAGGTTAGCGGGTCTCCCCAATGAGCAGTTCTTC. Amino acid sequence: CASRLAGLPNEQFF.